This T cell receptor (beta chain) emerged from a study of cytomegalovirus exposure and HLA in healthy donors. To note about this clone: Its antigen is not identified.

CDR1 is LNHDA, CDR2 SQIVND, per germline (reference sequence). The CDR3 has 14 residues. Trimming pared 1 base from V and 4 bases from J, leaving 10 bases between. Overall study results and limits: Indistinguishability led to the exclusion of some V segments, TRBV6-2 and TRBV6-3 included.

In the PCR, 60 Vbeta and 13 Jbeta primers were used. Libraries were prepared by immunoSEQ multiplex PCR; TCRdb keeps only in-frame clonotypes and omits some of them. The repertoire holds around 150,000 clones, with about 70% as singletons. J is TRBJ2-5 and V is TRBV19, with D uncertain. Sequencing used PBMCs. This sequence originates from a man aged 25-45 years in good health and CMV-seropositive. The CDR3 DNA reads TGTGCCAGTAGTATAGGAGGTAGTCGAGAGACCCAGTACTTC. It codes for CASSIGGSRETQYF.